The present entry profiles one T cell receptor (beta chain) with its context. TCRdb derives one entry per CDR3 protein from the 5' RACE reads, leaving out DNA. The ten most abundant clones cover under 1.5% of a sample with about half a million distinct CDR3 sequences. The sample belongs to a study of T cells expressing NK-cell markers. Study information: The eight sequenced donors comprised seven who were HCMV-seropositive and one who was seronegative.

CDR1 LGHDT and CDR2 YNNKEL come from the germline V gene (reference sequence). CDR3 size: 13 residues. Material for sequencing was blood T cells: a sorted CD56 or NKG2C T cell subset, CD4+ or CD8+ T cells, or bulk PBMC T cells (not recorded which). The sequence came from a woman aged 50 to 60 in good health. The rearrangement joins TRBV3-1 to TRBJ1-2; the TCRdb call, TRBD1, lacks DNA for checking. The CDR3 loop reads CASSQPTGGGYTF. The variable domain in full, with the rest retrieved from reference TRBV3-1 and TRBJ1-2, is DTAVSQTPKYLVTQMGNDKSIKCEQNLGHDTMYWYKQDSKKFLKIMFSYNNKELIINETVPNRFSPKSPDKAHLNLHINSLELGDSAVYFCASSQPTGGGYTFGSGTRLTVV.